This T cell receptor (beta chain) was profiled in a study of T-cell memory formation after mild COVID-19. General observations from the study: Memory cells collected pre-infection included some clones that later responded, suggesting cross-reactive memory joined.

Germline V lookup: CDR1 KGHSH, CDR2 LQKENI. The CDR3 is 14 amino acids. Trimming stripped 6 bases from V and 4 bases from J, with 12 bases between. TCRdb analysed the 5' RACE reads with MiXCR anew, one entry per CDR3 protein. The sample holds just over 300,000 distinct CDR3 sequences, roughly a fifth seen once. A note on this clonotype: What it binds is unknown.

Sequencing used PBMCs or a T cell subset sorted from them (not recorded which). The chain couples TRBV18 to TRBJ1-4; weak D call: TRBD1 (5 bases). The source is a man aged 18 to 29 who had mild COVID-19 (a few samples of this study predate the infection). Cell type and time point are not known. The CDR3 DNA reads TGTGCCAGCTCCGACAGAGAAATTAATGAAAAACTGTTTTTT. Residues: CASSDREINEKLFF.